The next 3 T cell receptor beta chains were all read from a single sample in a study of blood T cell repertoires in COVID-19. Clones were sequenced by immunoSEQ multiplex PCR, and TCRdb holds only the in-frame ones, with some missing. The data hold approximately 110,000 clones, with around 81% observed a single time. What was sequenced was peripheral blood. The receptors were gathered from a human donor in a cohort sampled during active or convalescent COVID-19.

This clone was recorded only once. The genes are TRBV5-1 and TRBJ2-1; TRBD2 agrees at 8 bases. Per germline, CDR1 SGHRS and CDR2 YFSETQ. V dropped 0 bases and J dropped 4; count of bases not matched to a gene: 6. CDR3 length: 16 amino acids. CDR3 in DNA: TGCGCCAGCAGCTTGGTTAGGACTAGCCTTTACAATGAGCAGTTCTTC. Protein product: CASSLVRTSLYNEQFF.

This clone is a singleton in its sample. The genes are TRBV27 and TRBJ1-1; 12 bases agree with TRBD1. Trimming took 6 bases from V and 5 from J; bases not matched to a gene: 13. Germline loops: CDR1 MNHEY, CDR2 SMNVEV (reference sequence). The CDR3 consists of 17 residues. CDR3 loop: CASRGLGQGALWTEAFF. The DNA of the CDR3 is TGTGCCAGCAGAGGTCTGGGACAGGGGGCTTTGTGGACTGAAGCTTTCTTT.

This clone was recorded many times. The gene calls are TRBV7-8 and TRBJ1-5; D gene uncertain. Germline lookup yields CDR1 SGHVS and CDR2 FQNEAQ. Trimming left V 1 base short and J 3 bases short, with 10 bases between. The CDR3 is 15 residues long. The CDR3: CASSLGRRPNQPQHF. Here the CDR3 DNA reads TGTGCCAGCAGCTTAGGGCGGAGGCCCAATCAGCCCCAGCATTTT.